Below, one T cell receptor beta chain is given with its context. The assay was immunoSEQ multiplex PCR, and TCRdb's table has in-frame clones only and misses some. Among roughly 390,000 clones, 85% were seen once, and the ten largest hold roughly 3.4%. CDR3 length: 14 amino acids. The V segment lost 0 bases and the J segment 2 bases; nucleotides outside the gene matches: 1. Germline V lookup: CDR1 SGHNT, CDR2 YYREEE (reference sequence). This sample is part of a study of blood T cell repertoires in COVID-19. As for the study in general: Sample material is recorded as cDNA or gDNA derived from T cells, B-cell-depleted T cells, or PBMCs.

This receptor was obtained from a woman aged 18-29 years with acute or convalescent COVID-19. This chain joins TRBV5-4 and TRBJ1-2, with 7 bases that match TRBD1. Sequencing input: peripheral blood. DNA of the CDR3: TGTGCCAGCAGCTTGGACAGGGGAAACTATGGCTACACCTTC. It specifies CASSLDRGNYGYTF.